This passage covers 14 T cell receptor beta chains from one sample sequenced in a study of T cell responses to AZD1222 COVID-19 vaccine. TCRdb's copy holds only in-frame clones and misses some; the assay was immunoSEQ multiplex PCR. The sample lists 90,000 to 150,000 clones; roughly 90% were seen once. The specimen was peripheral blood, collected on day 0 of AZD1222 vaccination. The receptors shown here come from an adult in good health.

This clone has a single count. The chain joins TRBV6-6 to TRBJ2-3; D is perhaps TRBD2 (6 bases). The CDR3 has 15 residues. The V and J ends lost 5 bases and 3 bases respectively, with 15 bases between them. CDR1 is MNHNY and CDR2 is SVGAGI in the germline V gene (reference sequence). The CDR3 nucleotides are TGTGCCAGCAGTCCTCGGGGGTTTTGGACAGATACGCAGTATTTT. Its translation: CASSPRGFWTDTQYF.

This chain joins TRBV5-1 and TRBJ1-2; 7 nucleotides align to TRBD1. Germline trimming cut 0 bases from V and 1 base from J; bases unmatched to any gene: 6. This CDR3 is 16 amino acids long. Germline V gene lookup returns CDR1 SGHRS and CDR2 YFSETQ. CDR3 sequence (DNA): TGCGCCAGCAGCTTGGGACAGGGTTCCCATAACTATGGCTACACCTTC. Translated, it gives CASSLGQGSHNYGYTF. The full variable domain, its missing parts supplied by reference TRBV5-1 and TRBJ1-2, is KAGVTQTPRYLIKTRGQQVTLSCSPISGHRSVSWYQQTPGQGLQFLFEYFSETQRNKGNFPGRFSGRQFSNSRSEMNVSTLELGDSALYLCASSLGQGSHNYGYTFGSGTRLTVV.

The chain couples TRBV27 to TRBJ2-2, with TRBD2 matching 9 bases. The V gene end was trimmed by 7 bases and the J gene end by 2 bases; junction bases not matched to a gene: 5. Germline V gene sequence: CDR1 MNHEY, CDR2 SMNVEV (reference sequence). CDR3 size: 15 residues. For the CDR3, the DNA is TGTGCCAGCACCGCGGGAGGGTTAAACACCGGGGAGCTGTTTTTT. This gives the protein CASTAGGLNTGELFF.

The DNA of the CDR3 is TGTGCCAGCAGCCAAGATCTCCGGGGGCCGAACTACGAGCAGTACTTC. Encoded protein: CASSQDLRGPNYEQYF. The V call is TRBV4-2, the J call TRBJ2-7, with D perhaps given as TRBD1 or TRBD2 (6 bases each). Trimming removed 0 bases at V and 3 bases at J, with 15 bases between. Germline lookup yields CDR1 LGHNA and CDR2 YNFKEQ. The CDR3 is 16 residues long.

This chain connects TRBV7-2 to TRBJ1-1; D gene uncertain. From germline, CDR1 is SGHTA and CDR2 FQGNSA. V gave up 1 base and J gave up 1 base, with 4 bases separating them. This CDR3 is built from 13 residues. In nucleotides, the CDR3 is TGTGCCAGCAGCTTAGGACGGAACACTGAAGCTTTCTTT. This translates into CASSLGRNTEAFF.

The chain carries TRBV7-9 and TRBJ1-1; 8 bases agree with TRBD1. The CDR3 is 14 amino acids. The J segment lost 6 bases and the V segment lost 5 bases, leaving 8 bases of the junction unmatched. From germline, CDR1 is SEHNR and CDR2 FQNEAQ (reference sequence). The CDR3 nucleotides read TGTGCCAGCAGCGTAATACAGGGGGATGCTGAAGCTTTCTTT. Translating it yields CASSVIQGDAEAFF.

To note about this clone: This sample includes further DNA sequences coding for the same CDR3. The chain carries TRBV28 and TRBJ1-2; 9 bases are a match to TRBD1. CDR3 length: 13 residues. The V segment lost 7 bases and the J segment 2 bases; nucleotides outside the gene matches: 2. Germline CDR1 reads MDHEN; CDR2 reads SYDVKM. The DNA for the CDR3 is TGTGCCAGCAAACAGGGGGCCAACTATGGCTACACCTTC. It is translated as CASKQGANYGYTF.

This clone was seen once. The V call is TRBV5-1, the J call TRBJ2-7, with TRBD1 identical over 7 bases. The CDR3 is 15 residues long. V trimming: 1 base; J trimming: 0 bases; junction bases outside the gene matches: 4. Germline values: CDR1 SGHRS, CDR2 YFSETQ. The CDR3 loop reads CASSLSTGDSYEQYF. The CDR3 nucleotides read TGCGCCAGCAGCTTGTCCACAGGGGACTCCTACGAGCAGTACTTC. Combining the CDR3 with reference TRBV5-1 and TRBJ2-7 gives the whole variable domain KAGVTQTPRYLIKTRGQQVTLSCSPISGHRSVSWYQQTPGQGLQFLFEYFSETQRNKGNFPGRFSGRQFSNSRSEMNVSTLELGDSALYLCASSLSTGDSYEQYFGPGTRLTVT.

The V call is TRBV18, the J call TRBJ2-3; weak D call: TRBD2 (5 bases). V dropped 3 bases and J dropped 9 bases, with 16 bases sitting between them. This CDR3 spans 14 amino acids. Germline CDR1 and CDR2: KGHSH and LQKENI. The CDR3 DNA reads TGTGCCAGCTCACCCTCGTTAGCGAGTGAGACGCAGTATTTT. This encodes CASSPSLASETQYF.

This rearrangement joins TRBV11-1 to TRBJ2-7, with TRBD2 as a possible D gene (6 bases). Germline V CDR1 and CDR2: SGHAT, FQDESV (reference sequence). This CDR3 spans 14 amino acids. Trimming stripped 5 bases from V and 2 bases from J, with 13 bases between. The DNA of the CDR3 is TGTGCCAGCAGCGAATGGCGGGAACCCTACGAGCAGTACTTC. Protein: CASSEWREPYEQYF.

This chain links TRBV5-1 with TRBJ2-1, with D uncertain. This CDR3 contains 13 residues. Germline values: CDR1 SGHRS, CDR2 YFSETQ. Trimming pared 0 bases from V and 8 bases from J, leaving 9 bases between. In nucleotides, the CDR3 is TGCGCCAGCAGCTTGGCCGGTGCGGATGAGCAGTTCTTC. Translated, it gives CASSLAGADEQFF.

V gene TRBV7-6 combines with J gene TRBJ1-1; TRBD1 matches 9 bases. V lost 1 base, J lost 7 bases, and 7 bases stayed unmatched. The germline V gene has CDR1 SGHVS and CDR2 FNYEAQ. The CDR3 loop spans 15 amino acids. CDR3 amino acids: CASSLGLHRGLEAFF. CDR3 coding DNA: TGTGCCAGCAGCTTAGGTCTGCACAGGGGGCTTGAAGCTTTCTTT. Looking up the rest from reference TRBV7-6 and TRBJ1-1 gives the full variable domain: GAGVSQSPRYKVTKRGQDVALRCDPISGHVSLYWYRQALGQGPEFLTYFNYEAQQDKSGLPNDRFSAERPEGSISTLTIQRTEQRDSAMYRCASSLGLHRGLEAFFGQGTRLTVV.

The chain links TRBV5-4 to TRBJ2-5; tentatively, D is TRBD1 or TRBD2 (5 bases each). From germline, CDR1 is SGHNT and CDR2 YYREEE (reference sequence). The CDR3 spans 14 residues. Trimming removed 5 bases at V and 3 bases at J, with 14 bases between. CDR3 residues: CASSRDDREETQYF. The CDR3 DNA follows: TGTGCCAGCAGTCGGGACGATCGGGAAGAGACCCAGTACTTC.

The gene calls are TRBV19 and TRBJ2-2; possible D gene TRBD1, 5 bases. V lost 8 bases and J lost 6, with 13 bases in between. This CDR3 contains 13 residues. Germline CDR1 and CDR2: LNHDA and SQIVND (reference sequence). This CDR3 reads CASGLGAPGELFF. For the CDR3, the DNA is TGTGCCAGTGGCTTAGGGGCTCCCGGGGAGCTGTTTTTT.